This T cell receptor (beta chain) emerged from a study of blood T cell repertoires in COVID-19. The protocol was immunoSEQ multiplex PCR, while the TCRdb copy is restricted to in-frame clones and leaves out a portion. The repertoire holds 91,000 or so clones, with approximately 78% as singletons. With 0 bases removed from V and 8 bases from J, the gap between germline ends came to 11 bases. This CDR3 is 14 amino acids long. Germline values: CDR1 SGDLS, CDR2 YYNGEE. The sequencing sample was made of peripheral blood. The V call is TRBV9, the J call TRBJ1-4, with D possibly matching TRBD1 (5 bases). The clonotype comes from a man aged 45-65 years with active or convalescent COVID-19. The CDR3 here is CASSVEGRQEKLFF. Written as DNA, the CDR3 is TGTGCCAGCAGCGTAGAAGGCCGACAGGAAAAACTGTTTTTT. Supplemented by reference TRBV9 and TRBJ1-4, the full variable domain reads DSGVTQTPKHLITATGQRVTLRCSPRSGDLSVYWYQQSLDQGLQFLIQYYNGEERAKGNILERFSAQQFPDLHSELNLSSLELGDSALYFCASSVEGRQEKLFFGSGTQLSVL.